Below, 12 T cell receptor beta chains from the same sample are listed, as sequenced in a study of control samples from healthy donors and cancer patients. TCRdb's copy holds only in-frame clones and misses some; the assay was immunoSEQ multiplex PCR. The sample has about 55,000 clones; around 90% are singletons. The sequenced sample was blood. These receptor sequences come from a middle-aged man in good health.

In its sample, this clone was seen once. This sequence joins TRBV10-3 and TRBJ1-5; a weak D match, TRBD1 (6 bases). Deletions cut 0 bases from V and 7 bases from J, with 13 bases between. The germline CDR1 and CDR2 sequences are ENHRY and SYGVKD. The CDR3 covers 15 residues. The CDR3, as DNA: TGTGCCATCAGTGAGTCGAAGGGGGTTGGCCAGCCCCAGCATTTT. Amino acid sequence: CAISESKGVGQPQHF.

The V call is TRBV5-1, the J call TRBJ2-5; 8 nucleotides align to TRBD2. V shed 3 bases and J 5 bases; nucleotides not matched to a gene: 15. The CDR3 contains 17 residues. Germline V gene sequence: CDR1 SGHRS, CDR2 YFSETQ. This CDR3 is CASSWGMGSGRGETQYF. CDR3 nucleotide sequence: TGCGCCAGCAGCTGGGGTATGGGAAGCGGGAGAGGCGAGACCCAGTACTTC.

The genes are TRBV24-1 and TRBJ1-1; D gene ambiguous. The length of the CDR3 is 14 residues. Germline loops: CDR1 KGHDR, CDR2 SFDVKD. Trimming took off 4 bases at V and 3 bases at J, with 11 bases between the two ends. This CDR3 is CATSETGRDTEAFF. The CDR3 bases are TGTGCCACCAGTGAAACCGGGAGGGACACTGAAGCTTTCTTT.

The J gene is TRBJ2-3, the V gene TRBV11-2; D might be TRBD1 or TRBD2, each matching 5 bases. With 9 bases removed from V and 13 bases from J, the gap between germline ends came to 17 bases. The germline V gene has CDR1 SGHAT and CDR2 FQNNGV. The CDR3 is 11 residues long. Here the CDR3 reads CASRGPLDKYF. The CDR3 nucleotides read TGTGCCAGTAGGGGACCCCTTGATAAGTATTTT. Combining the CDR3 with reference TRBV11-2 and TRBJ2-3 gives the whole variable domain EAGVAQSPRYKIIEKRQSVAFWCNPISGHATLYWYQQILGQGPKLLIQFQNNGVVDDSQLPKDRFSAERLKGVDSTLKIQPAKLEDSAVYLCASRGPLDKYFGPGTRLTVL.

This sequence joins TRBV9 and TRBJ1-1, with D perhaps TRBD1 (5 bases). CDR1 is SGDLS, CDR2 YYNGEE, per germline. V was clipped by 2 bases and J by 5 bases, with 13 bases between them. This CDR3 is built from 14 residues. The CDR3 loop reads CASSVWGVGTEAFF. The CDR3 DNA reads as TGTGCCAGCAGCGTCTGGGGGGTGGGGACTGAAGCTTTCTTT.

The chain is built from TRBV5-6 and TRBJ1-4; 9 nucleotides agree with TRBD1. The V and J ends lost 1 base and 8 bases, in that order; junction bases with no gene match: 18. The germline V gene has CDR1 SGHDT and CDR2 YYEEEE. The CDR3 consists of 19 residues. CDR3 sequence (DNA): TGTGCCAGCAGCTTGTTGACCGGGAGAATAAGACAGGGGGAGGAAAAACTGTTTTTT. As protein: CASSLLTGRIRQGEEKLFF. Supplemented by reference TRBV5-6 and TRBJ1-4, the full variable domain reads DAGVTQSPTHLIKTRGQQVTLRCSPKSGHDTVSWYQQALGQGPQFIFQYYEEEERQRGNFPDRFSGHQFPNYSSELNVNALLLGDSALYLCASSLLTGRIRQGEEKLFFGSGTQLSVL.

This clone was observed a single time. Written as DNA, the CDR3 is TGCGCCAGCAGCCCCCCGCAGGGGGACATTCAGTACTTC. Its protein is CASSPPQGDIQYF. The chain recombines TRBV5-1 with TRBJ2-4; 7 bases are shared with TRBD1. The CDR3 extends over 13 amino acids. Trimming took 4 bases from V and 8 from J; bases not matched to a gene: 6. The germline gives CDR1 SGHRS, CDR2 YFSETQ.

Written as DNA, the CDR3 is TGTGCCAGCAGCTGGGACAGCGAGCAGTACTTC. It codes for CASSWDSEQYF. The chain combines TRBV5-6 with TRBJ2-7; 7 positions match TRBD1. The germline V gene has CDR1 SGHDT and CDR2 YYEEEE. The CDR3 is 11 residues long. With V trimmed by 3 bases and J by 6 bases, 0 bases remained unmatched.

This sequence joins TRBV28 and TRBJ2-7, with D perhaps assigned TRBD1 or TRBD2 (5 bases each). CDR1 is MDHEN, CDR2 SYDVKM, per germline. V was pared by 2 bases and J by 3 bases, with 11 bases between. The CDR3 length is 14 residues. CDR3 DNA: TGTGCCAGCAGTTTACCCTGGGACCACTACGAGCAGTACTTC. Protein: CASSLPWDHYEQYF.

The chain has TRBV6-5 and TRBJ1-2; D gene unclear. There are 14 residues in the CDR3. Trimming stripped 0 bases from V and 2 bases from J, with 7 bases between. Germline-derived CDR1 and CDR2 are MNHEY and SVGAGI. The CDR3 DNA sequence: TGTGCCAGCAGTTACTCGTTCGAGAACTATGGCTACACCTTC. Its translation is CASSYSFENYGYTF.

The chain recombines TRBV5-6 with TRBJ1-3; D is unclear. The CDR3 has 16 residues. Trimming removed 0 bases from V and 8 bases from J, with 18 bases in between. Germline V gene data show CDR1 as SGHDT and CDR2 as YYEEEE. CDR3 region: CASSLVSWRPEDTIYF. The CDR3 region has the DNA TGTGCCAGCAGCTTGGTCTCATGGCGTCCTGAGGACACCATATATTTT.

Here the CDR3 DNA reads TGTGCCAGCAGCTTAGCCGCGGAAGGGCAGTACTTC. Its protein is CASSLAAEGQYF. The rearrangement uses TRBV7-9 and TRBJ2-7; D gene ambiguous. Germline CDR1 is SEHNR and CDR2 is FQNEAQ (reference sequence). V lost 0 bases and J 9 bases, leaving 9 bases between the germline ends. The CDR3 covers 12 residues.